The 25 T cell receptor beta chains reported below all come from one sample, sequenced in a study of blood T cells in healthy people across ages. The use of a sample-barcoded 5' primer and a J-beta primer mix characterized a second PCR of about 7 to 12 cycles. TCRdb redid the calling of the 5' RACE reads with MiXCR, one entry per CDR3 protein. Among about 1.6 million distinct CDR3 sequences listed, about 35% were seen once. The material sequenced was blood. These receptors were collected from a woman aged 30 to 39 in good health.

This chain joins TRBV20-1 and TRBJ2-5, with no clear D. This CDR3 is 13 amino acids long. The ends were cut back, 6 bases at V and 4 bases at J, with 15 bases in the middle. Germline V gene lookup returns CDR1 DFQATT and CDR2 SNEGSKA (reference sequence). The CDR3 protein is CSASPQNGETQYF. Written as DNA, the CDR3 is TGCAGTGCCAGTCCTCAGAACGGAGAGACCCAGTACTTC.

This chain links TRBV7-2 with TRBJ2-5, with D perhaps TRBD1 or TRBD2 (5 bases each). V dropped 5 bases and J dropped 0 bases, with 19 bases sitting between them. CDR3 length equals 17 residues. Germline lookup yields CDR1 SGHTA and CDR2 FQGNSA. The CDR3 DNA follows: TGTGCCAGCAGCCCGCACCCCGGGGCAGGGAACCAAGAGACCCAGTACTTC. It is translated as CASSPHPGAGNQETQYF.

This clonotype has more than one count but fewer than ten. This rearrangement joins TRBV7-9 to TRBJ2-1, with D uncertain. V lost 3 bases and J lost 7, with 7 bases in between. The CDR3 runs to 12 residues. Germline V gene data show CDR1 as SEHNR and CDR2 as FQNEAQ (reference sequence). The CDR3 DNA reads TGTGCCAGCAGCTTCATGGAAAATGAGCAGTTCTTC. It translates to CASSFMENEQFF.

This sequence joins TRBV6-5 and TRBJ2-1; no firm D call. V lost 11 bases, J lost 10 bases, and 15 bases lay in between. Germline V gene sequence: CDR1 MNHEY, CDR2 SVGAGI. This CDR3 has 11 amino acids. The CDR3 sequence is CARYSGREQFF. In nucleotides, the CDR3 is TGTGCCCGCTATTCGGGCCGAGAGCAGTTCTTC.

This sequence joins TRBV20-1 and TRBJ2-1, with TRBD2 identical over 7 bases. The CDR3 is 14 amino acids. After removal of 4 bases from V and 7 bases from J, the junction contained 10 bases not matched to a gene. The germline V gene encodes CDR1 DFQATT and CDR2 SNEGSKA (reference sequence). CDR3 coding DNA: TGCAGTGCTAAGTCAGGCGGGAGCTGGAATGAGCAGTTCTTC. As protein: CSAKSGGSWNEQFF.

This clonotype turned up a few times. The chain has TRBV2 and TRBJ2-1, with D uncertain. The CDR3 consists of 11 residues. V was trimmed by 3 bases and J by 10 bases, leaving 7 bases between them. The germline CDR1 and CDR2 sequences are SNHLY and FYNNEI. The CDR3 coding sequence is TGTGCCAGCAGTGAGGTCTTAGAGCAGTTCTTC. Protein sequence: CASSEVLEQFF. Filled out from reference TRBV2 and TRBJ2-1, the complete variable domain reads EPEVTQTPSHQVTQMGQEVILRCVPISNHLYFYWYRQILGQKVEFLVSFYNNEISEKSEIFDDQFSVERPDGSNFTLKIRSTKLEDSAMYFCASSEVLEQFFGPGTRLTVL.

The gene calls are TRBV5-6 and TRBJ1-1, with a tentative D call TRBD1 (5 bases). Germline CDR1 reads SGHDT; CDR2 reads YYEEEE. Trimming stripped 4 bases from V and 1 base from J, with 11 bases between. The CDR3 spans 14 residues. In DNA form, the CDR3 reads TGTGCCAGCAGCGCGGGACTTACGAACACTGAAGCTTTCTTT. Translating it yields CASSAGLTNTEAFF. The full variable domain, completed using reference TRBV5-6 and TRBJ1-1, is DAGVTQSPTHLIKTRGQQVTLRCSPKSGHDTVSWYQQALGQGPQFIFQYYEEEERQRGNFPDRFSGHQFPNYSSELNVNALLLGDSALYLCASSAGLTNTEAFFGQGTRLTVV.

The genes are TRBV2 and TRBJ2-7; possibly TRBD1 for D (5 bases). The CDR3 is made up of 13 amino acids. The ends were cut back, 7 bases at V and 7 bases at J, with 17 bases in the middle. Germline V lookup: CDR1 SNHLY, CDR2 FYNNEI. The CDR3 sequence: CASKIRVLGEQYF. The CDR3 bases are TGTGCCAGCAAGATCAGGGTTTTGGGGGAGCAGTACTTC.

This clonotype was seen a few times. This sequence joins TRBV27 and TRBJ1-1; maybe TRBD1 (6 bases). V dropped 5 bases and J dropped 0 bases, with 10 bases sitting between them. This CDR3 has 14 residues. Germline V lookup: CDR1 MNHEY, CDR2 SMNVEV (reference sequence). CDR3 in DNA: TGTGCCAGCAGTAAACAGGGTTTGAACACTGAAGCTTTCTTT. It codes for CASSKQGLNTEAFF.

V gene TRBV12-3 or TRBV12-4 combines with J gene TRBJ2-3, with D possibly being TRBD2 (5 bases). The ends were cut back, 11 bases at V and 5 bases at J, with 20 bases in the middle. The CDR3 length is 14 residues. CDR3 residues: CAPSERETLDTQYF. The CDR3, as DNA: TGTGCCCCCAGTGAGAGGGAGACGTTAGATACGCAGTATTTT.

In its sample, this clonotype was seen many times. DNA of the CDR3: TGTGCCAGCAGTCCGACAGGGGATGGCTACACCTTC. Its protein product is CASSPTGDGYTF. The chain employs TRBV7-9 and TRBJ1-2; 8 bases agree with TRBD1. V shed 6 bases and J 6 bases; nucleotides not matched to a gene: 3. Looked up from germline, CDR1 is SEHNR and CDR2 is FQNEAQ (reference sequence). The CDR3 totals 12 residues.

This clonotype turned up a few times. In nucleotides, the CDR3 is TGTGCCAGCAGCTCATACAGGGAAAGAGGTGAAAAACTGTTTTTT. Its translation is CASSSYRERGEKLFF. The V and J genes are TRBV7-9 and TRBJ1-4; TRBD1 might be the D (6 bases). Germline lookup yields CDR1 SEHNR and CDR2 FQNEAQ (reference sequence). V was pared by 4 bases and J by 7 bases, with 16 bases between. The CDR3 sequence is 15 residues long.

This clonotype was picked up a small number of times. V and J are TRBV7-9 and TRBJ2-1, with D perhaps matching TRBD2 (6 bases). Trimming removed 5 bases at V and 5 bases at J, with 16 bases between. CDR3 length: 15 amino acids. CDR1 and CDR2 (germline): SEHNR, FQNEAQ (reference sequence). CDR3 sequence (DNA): TGTGCCAGCAGCCATACCGGGGGAAAGAACAATGAGCAGTTCTTC. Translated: CASSHTGGKNNEQFF. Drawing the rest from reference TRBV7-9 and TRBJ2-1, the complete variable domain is DTGVSQNPRHKITKRGQNVTFRCDPISEHNRLYWYRQTLGQGPEFLTYFQNEAQLEKSRLLSDRFSAERPKGSFSTLEIQRTEQGDSAMYLCASSHTGGKNNEQFFGPGTRLTVL.

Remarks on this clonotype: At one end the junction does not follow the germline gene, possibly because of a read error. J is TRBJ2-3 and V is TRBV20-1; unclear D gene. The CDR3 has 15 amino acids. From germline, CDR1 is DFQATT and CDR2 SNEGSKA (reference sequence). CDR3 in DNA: TGCAATGCTAGAGATGGTACCGTAGCAACGGATACGCAGTATTTT. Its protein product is CNARDGTVATDTQYF.

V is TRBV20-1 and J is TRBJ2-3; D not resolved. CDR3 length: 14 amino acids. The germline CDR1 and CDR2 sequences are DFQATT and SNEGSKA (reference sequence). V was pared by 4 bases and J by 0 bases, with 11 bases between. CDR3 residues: CSATSGSSTDTQYF. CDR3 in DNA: TGCAGTGCTACTTCGGGTTCTAGCACAGATACGCAGTATTTT.

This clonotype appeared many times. The CDR3 bases are TGCAGCTTCGGGACCCACCCCTACGAGCAGTACTTC. Its protein product is CSFGTHPYEQYF. The chain recombines TRBV29-1 with TRBJ2-7; TRBD1 or TRBD2 may be the D gene (5 bases each). The CDR3 runs 12 residues. CDR1 is SQVTM, CDR2 ANQGSEA, per germline. V was pared by 8 bases and J by 2 bases, with 13 bases between.

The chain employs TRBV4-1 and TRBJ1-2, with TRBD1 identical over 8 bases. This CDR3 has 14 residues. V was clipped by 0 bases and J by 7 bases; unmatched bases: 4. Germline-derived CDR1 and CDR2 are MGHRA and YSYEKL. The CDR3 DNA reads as TGCGCCAGCAGCCAAGAGGCAGGGGGCGGTGGCTACACCTTC. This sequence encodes CASSQEAGGGGYTF.

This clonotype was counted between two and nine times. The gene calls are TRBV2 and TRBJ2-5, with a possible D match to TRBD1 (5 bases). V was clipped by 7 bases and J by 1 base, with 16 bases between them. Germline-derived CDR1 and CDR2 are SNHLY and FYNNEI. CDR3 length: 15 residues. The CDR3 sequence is CASTNTDRFQETQYF. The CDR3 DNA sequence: TGTGCCAGCACGAATACCGACAGATTCCAAGAGACCCAGTACTTC.

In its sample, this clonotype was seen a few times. CDR3 sequence reads: CASSLRGPQGARQFF. The CDR3 nucleotides read TGTGCCAGTAGTCTGAGGGGTCCTCAGGGGGCGCGGCAGTTCTTC. The chain links TRBV19 to TRBJ2-1, with 8 bases fitting TRBD1. Germline CDR1 reads LNHDA; CDR2 reads SQIVND (reference sequence). The V gene end was trimmed by 5 bases and the J gene end by 12 bases; junction bases not matched to a gene: 15. The CDR3 is 15 amino acids.

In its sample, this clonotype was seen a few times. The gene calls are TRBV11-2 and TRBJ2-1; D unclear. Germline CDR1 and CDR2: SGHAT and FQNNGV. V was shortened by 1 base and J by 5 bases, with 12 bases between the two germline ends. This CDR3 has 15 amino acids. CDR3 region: CASSLGTGRDNEQFF. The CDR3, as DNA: TGTGCCAGCAGCTTAGGCACCGGAAGGGACAATGAGCAGTTCTTC.

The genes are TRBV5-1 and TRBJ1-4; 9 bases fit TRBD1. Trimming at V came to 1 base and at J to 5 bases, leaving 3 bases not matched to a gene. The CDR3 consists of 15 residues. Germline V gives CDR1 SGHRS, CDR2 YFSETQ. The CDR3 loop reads CASSLRDRVNEKLFF. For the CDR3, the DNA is TGCGCCAGCAGCTTGAGGGACAGGGTGAATGAAAAACTGTTTTTT.

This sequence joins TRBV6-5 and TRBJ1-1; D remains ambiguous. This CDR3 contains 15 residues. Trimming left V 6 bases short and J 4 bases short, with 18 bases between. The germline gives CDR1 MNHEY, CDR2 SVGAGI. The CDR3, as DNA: TGTGCCAGCAGCCAACCAAATAGACCGGGCACTGAAGCTTTCTTT. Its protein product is CASSQPNRPGTEAFF.

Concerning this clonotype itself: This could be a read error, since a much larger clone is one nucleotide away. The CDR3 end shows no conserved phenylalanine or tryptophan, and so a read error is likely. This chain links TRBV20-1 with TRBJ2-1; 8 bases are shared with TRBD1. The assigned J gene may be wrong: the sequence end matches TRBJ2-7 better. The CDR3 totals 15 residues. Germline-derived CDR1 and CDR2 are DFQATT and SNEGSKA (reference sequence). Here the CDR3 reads CSATPPLGQGYEQYC. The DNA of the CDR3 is TGCAGTGCTACTCCCCCCCTCGGACAGGGTTACGAGCAGTACTGC.

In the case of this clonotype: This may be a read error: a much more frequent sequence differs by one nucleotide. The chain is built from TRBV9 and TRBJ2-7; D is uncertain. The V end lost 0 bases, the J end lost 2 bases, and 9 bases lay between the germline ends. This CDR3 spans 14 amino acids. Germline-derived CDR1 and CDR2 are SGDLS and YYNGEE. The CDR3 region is CASSVDVGTYEQYF. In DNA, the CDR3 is TGTGCCAGCAGCGTAGATGTAGGGACCTACGAGCAGTACTTC. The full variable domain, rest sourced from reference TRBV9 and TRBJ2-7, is DSGVTQTPKHLITATGQRVTLRCSPRSGDLSVYWYQQSLDQGLQFLIQYYNGEERAKGNILERFSAQQFPDLHSELNLSSLELGDSALYFCASSVDVGTYEQYFGPGTRLTVT.

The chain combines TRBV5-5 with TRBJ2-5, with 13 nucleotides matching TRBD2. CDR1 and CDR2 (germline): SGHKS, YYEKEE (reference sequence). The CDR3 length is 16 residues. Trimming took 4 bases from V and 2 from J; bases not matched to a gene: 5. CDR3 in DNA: TGTGCCAGCAGCGAGACTAGCGGGGGGCCACAAGAGACCCAGTACTTC. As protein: CASSETSGGPQETQYF.